This T cell receptor (beta chain) was retrieved from a study of patients and donors after allogeneic stem cell transplantation. The germline V gene has CDR1 MNHEY and CDR2 SVGAGI. The length of the CDR3 is 14 residues. Trimming left V 3 bases short and J 7 bases short, with 15 bases between. TCRdb fed the RT-PCR reads into MiXCR, producing one record per CDR3 protein. The repertoire holds about a million distinct CDR3 sequences, with roughly 18% as singletons. V is TRBV6-5 and J is TRBJ1-2, with D maybe TRBD1 (5 bases). Sequenced input: blood, either unsorted or a sorted T cell fraction (not recorded which). This receptor was obtained from a human donor who was either an allogeneic HSCT recipient or a stem cell or donor lymphocyte infusion donor (not recorded which). It is not recorded whose cells these are; they may come from a transplant donor. The CDR3 DNA follows: TGTGCCAGCAGTTATGGGGCGCACGTGGGTGGCTACACCTTC. Amino acid sequence: CASSYGAHVGGYTF.